This T cell receptor beta chain was obtained from a study of blood T cell repertoires in COVID-19. Study context: COVID-19 samples from acute and convalescent phases originated in the United States, Italy and Spain.

Using immunoSEQ multiplex PCR, the repertoire was profiled, and TCRdb retains in-frame clones only, with some absent. The sample carries 130,000 to 150,000 clones, around 83% recorded once. Trimming removed 2 bases at V and 2 bases at J, with 13 bases between. The CDR3 runs 16 residues. Germline V lookup: CDR1 SGHTA, CDR2 FQGNSA. The sample was peripheral blood. V and J are TRBV7-2 and TRBJ1-5; D perhaps matches TRBD1 (5 bases). This sequence was found in a human donor with acute or convalescent COVID-19. The donor label of this sample is uncertain. This CDR3 is CASSLSAGNGNQPQHF. The DNA of the CDR3 is TGTGCCAGCAGCTTAAGTGCAGGGAATGGCAATCAGCCCCAGCATTTT.